This is a list of T cell receptor beta chains from one sample in a study of blood T cell repertoires in COVID-19. Some clones are missing from TCRdb's copy, which holds only in-frame ones; the method was immunoSEQ multiplex PCR. The profile shows about 59,000 clones, approximately 92% of them singletons. Sequenced sample: peripheral blood. The source is a man aged 80 or over with acute or convalescent COVID-19. CDR3s include the opening cysteine and the closing phenylalanine or tryptophan. The order of the fields is CDR3 DNA, CDR3 protein, V gene, clone size, D gene, J gene. The D gene is left open where the match is weak. Size values are once, few and many counts, or a class for expanded clones, and some rows have none.

TGTGCCAGCAACGCGGGGGGCCAATACGAGCAGTACTTC CASNAGGQYEQYF TRBV6-6 once TRBD2 TRBJ2-7
TGCAGTGCTAGTGGGGGGCGGAACGCTGAAGCTTTCTTT CSASGGRNAEAFF TRBV20-1 - - TRBJ1-1
TGCGCCAGCAGCGCTGGGACAGGGATCGCGAGTACCGGGGAGCTGTTTTTT CASSAGTGIASTGELFF TRBV5-1 few TRBD1 TRBJ2-2
TGTGCCAGCAGCCCCGAGAAAGCCCGCACAGATACGCAGTATTTT CASSPEKARTDTQYF TRBV3-1/TRBV3-2 - - TRBJ2-3
TGCAGCGTTGAAGAGAGAGTGAGATCGCCGCAAGAGACCCAGTACTTC CSVEERVRSPQETQYF TRBV29-1 - - TRBJ2-5
TGTGCCAGCAGCCCGCAGGCAGGGTTAAACGAGCAGTACTTC CASSPQAGLNEQYF TRBV7-8 - - TRBJ2-7
TGTGCCAGCAGTCCCCGGGCCGCGGGGAGTTCACCCCTCCACTTT CASSPRAAGSSPLHF TRBV28 - - TRBJ1-6
TGCGCCAGCACCTCCGGGACAGCAACCAATGAGCAGTTCTTC CASTSGTATNEQFF TRBV5-1 - TRBD1 TRBJ2-1
TGTGCCAGTAGTATATCCCCCCTCACAGGGTCGGGTAGCAATCAGCCCCAGCATTTT CASSISPLTGSGSNQPQHF TRBV19 - - TRBJ1-5
TGCGCCAGCAGCCGGGGGGACGGAGCGAACACCGGGGAGCTGTTTTTT CASSRGDGANTGELFF TRBV5-1 - TRBD2 TRBJ2-2
TGCAGTGCCTCCTCTGGGGGCAGCGGGGAGCTGTTTTTT CSASSGGSGELFF TRBV29-1 - - TRBJ2-2
TGTGCCACCAGTCGGCTAGCCCCAATTACCGGGGGTGAGCAGTTCTTC CATSRLAPITGGEQFF TRBV24-1 - - TRBJ2-1
TGTGCCAGCAGCGCCCCCCGACAGGGGCCCTACGAGCAGTACTTC CASSAPRQGPYEQYF TRBV28 - TRBD1 TRBJ2-7
TGTGCCAGCAGCCATGGGGGCGCAGGCTATGGCTACACCTTC CASSHGGAGYGYTF TRBV6-5 - - TRBJ1-2
TGTGCCAGCAGGGGCGATACAGTGAACACTGAAGCTTTCTTT CASRGDTVNTEAFF TRBV6-5 - - TRBJ1-1
TGCGCCAGCAGCGGGGGACTAGCAGTTGACATTCAGTACTTC CASSGGLAVDIQYF TRBV5-1 - TRBD2 TRBJ2-4
TGCAGCGCCCGGACAGGGTTTGGCTACACCTTC CSARTGFGYTF TRBV29-1 - TRBD1 TRBJ1-2
TGTGCCAGCAGTTACAGCCGGGGGAGAGGCTACACCTTC CASSYSRGRGYTF TRBV6-5 few - TRBJ1-2
TGCGCCAGCAGCCAGGGGGGACTAGCGGGCCTACCGGGGGAGACCCAGTACTTC CASSQGGLAGLPGETQYF TRBV4-1 - TRBD2 TRBJ2-5
TGTGCCAGCAGCCCCCTACGGGAGAATTCACCCCTCCACTTT CASSPLRENSPLHF TRBV14 - - TRBJ1-6
TGTGCCAGCAGCTTAAGCAGGGACACTGAAGCTTTCTTT CASSLSRDTEAFF TRBV7-3 - - TRBJ1-1
TGTGCCAGCATTACGGCGGGGGTATGGGTCCGTTACACTGAAGCTTTCTTT CASITAGVWVRYTEAFF TRBV28 - - TRBJ1-1
TGTGCCAGCAGCTTGGACAGGGGGCGAAGTACTGAAGCTTTCTTT CASSLDRGRSTEAFF TRBV5-6 - TRBD1 TRBJ1-1
TGTGCCAGCAGCCAAACAGGGGGTCGGGAGACCCAGTACTTC CASSQTGGRETQYF TRBV3-1/TRBV3-2 - TRBD1 TRBJ2-5
TGTGCCAGCAGTTACGTAGCGGGGGGGCAGGAGACCCAGTACTTC CASSYVAGGQETQYF TRBV6-5 - TRBD2 TRBJ2-5
TGTGCCAGCAGCTTAGGGGATGGGGCTGAGACCCAGTACTTC CASSLGDGAETQYF TRBV7-9 - - TRBJ2-5
TGTGCCAGCAGTCGGACAGATCATGAAGCTTTCTTT CASSRTDHEAFF TRBV12-3/TRBV12-4 - - TRBJ1-1
TGTGCCAGCAGCCCCACATTGGAGGTCGGGGAGCTGTTTTTT CASSPTLEVGELFF TRBV27 once - TRBJ2-2
TGTGCTAGTGGTTTGGCCCCAAACACAGATACGCAGTATTTT CASGLAPNTDTQYF TRBV12-5 - - TRBJ2-3
TGTGCCAGCAGTCCCCCCGGGACACGAAGACCATACGAGCAGTACTTC CASSPPGTRRPYEQYF TRBV27 few - TRBJ2-7
TGCGCCAGCAGGATTACCGGGACAAGTAATGAAAAACTGTTTTTT CASRITGTSNEKLFF TRBV5-1 - - TRBJ1-4
TGCGCCAGCAGCTTGGCCGGTCCAACTTCCTACGAGCAGTACTTC CASSLAGPTSYEQYF TRBV5-1 - - TRBJ2-7
TGTGCCAGCAGCCGCGAGGTGGGTCAAGAGACCCAGTACTTC CASSREVGQETQYF TRBV11-2 - - TRBJ2-5
TGTGCCAGCAGTTTATCGGGCAGGGCTGAGCAGTTCTTC CASSLSGRAEQFF TRBV28 once - TRBJ2-1
TGTGCCAGCAGTGAGATGGCAAACATCTATGGCTACACCTTC CASSEMANIYGYTF TRBV6-1 - - TRBJ1-2
TGTGCCAGCAGTTTGCCCCAGCAGGGTGGCACAGATACGCAGTATTTT CASSLPQQGGTDTQYF TRBV28 - - TRBJ2-3
TGTGCCAGCTCCCTCGGGGGTGGGGGCAATCAGCCCCAGCATTTT CASSLGGGGNQPQHF TRBV18 - - TRBJ1-5
TGTGCCAGCACCCAACCGGGGGGATCACCCCTCCACTTT CASTQPGGSPLHF TRBV6-5 - - TRBJ1-6
TGTGCCAGCAGCCTCTCGGCCAGGACAGATACGCAGTATTTT CASSLSARTDTQYF TRBV4-2 - - TRBJ2-3
TGTGCCAGCAGTGAGGGGACAGTCTCTCTCTATGGCTACACCTTC CASSEGTVSLYGYTF TRBV6-1 - TRBD1 TRBJ1-2
TGTGCCAGCAGCCCTAGACAGGGACCGAACACCGGGGAGCTGTTTTTT CASSPRQGPNTGELFF TRBV7-9 few TRBD1 TRBJ2-2
TGTGCCTGGACCGGAAAAGGACTAGCGGGGGGGCAGGCCGGGGAGCTGTTTTTT CAWTGKGLAGGQAGELFF TRBV30 - TRBD2 TRBJ2-2
TGTGCCAGCAGCTTATTATCCGGCGGGGGTCCCTCCTACGAGCAGTACTTC CASSLLSGGGPSYEQYF TRBV7-8 - TRBD2 TRBJ2-7